Below are 16 T cell receptor beta chains sequenced from a single sample in a study of molecular identifiers for immune sequencing clone quantification (dated by TCRdb to between 2017 and 2018). Libraries were built with PCR. Sequencer: Illumina HiSeq 4000. TCRdb passed the public sequencing reads through fastp at Q25 and MiXCR, retaining productive beta sequences. Entries are consolidated by CDR3 protein sequence, retaining the most common genes and DNA. Present in this sample are approximately 59,000 distinct CDR3 sequences, approximately 17% of which were seen just once. Jointly, the top ten make up approximately 1.5% of the sample. Material for sequencing was naive CD8+ T cells from blood, with Jurkat cell RNA spiked in. What this sample's cell subset or site label stands for: FACS-sorted CD8+CD4-CCR7+CD45RA+ naive T cells. These receptors all stem from a human donor in good health. Some libraries in this study had Jurkat cell RNA spiked in.

The rearrangement joins TRBV11-3 to TRBJ2-7; D is unresolved. The germline V and J ends were trimmed by 4 bases and 3 bases, with 16 bases remaining between them. Germline V gives CDR1 SGHNT, CDR2 YENEEA. The CDR3 spans 15 residues. CDR3 region: CASSSQDQRVYEQYF. In nucleotides, the CDR3 is TGTGCCAGCAGCTCTCAGGACCAAAGGGTCTACGAGCAGTACTTC.

This clonotype was observed a handful of times. This may arise from a read error, as a much more abundant clone is one base away. The rearrangement uses TRBV10-3 and TRBJ2-1, with no clear D. Trimming shortened V by 3 bases and J by 12 bases, and 18 bases separated the two germline ends. CDR1 is ENHRY and CDR2 is SYGVKD in the germline V gene. The CDR3 spans 14 residues. CDR3 sequence (DNA): TGTGCCATCAGTGACCCCGGGTCGGCGAGAGCGCAGTTCTTC. This sequence encodes CAISDPGSARAQFF.

On this clonotype: This could be a read error, since a much larger clone is one nucleotide away. V is TRBV19 and J is TRBJ2-7; 8 nucleotides align to TRBD1. The germline V gene encodes CDR1 LNHDA and CDR2 SQIVND (reference sequence). The CDR3 totals 13 residues. J lost 3 bases, V lost 11 bases, and 9 bases had no gene match. The CDR3 DNA reads as TGTGCCCCCCGGGGGACAGGTCACTACGAGCAGTACTTC. Its translation: CAPRGTGHYEQYF.

This clonotype has at least ten counts. The chain combines TRBV28 with TRBJ1-5; D uncertain. The germline CDR1 and CDR2 sequences are MDHEN and SYDVKM. With 4 bases removed from V and 0 bases from J, the gap between germline ends came to 7 bases. This CDR3 spans 14 amino acids. Here the CDR3 reads CASSSPFSNQPQHF. The CDR3 DNA reads TGTGCCAGCAGTTCCCCGTTTAGCAATCAGCCCCAGCATTTT.

In its sample, this clonotype was seen many times. This chain connects TRBV24-1 to TRBJ2-3, with a possible D match to TRBD1 (6 bases). Germline V gene lookup returns CDR1 KGHDR and CDR2 SFDVKD. The V end lost 1 base, the J end lost 4 bases, and 11 bases lay between the germline ends. This CDR3 region has 15 residues. Here the CDR3 DNA reads TGTGCCACCAGTGATTTTGGGGGCAGCGCAGATACGCAGTATTTT. Translated, it gives CATSDFGGSADTQYF.

This clonotype came up many times. The chain is built from TRBV7-3 and TRBJ2-2; 14 nucleotides match TRBD2. Trimming removed 5 bases from V and 6 bases from J; junction bases left unmatched: 14. Germline V gene sequence: CDR1 SGHTA, CDR2 FQGTGA. The CDR3 contains 19 residues. The DNA for the CDR3 is TGTGCCAGCAGCCCGGGACTAGCGGGAGTATTTGGTCAATCCGGGGAGCTGTTTTTT. Its translation: CASSPGLAGVFGQSGELFF.

The chain couples TRBV20-1 to TRBJ2-1; 10 nucleotides agree with TRBD2. The germline CDR1 and CDR2 sequences are DFQATT and SNEGSKA (reference sequence). The CDR3 covers 14 residues. Losses at the gene ends were 3 bases for V and 8 bases for J; bases not matched to a gene: 7. CDR3 in amino acids: CSASLASGSYEQFF. In DNA form, the CDR3 reads TGCAGTGCTAGTTTGGCTAGCGGGAGTTATGAGCAGTTCTTC.

This clonotype was recorded many times. The chain is built from TRBV6-5 and TRBJ2-5; tentatively, D is TRBD2 (6 bases). This CDR3 comprises 15 residues. Trimming left V 0 bases short and J 1 base short, with 9 bases between. Germline lookup yields CDR1 MNHEY and CDR2 SVGAGI. In nucleotides, the CDR3 is TGTGCCAGCAGTTACTCTGCGGGACCCCAAGAGACCCAGTACTTC. It translates to CASSYSAGPQETQYF.

The chain links TRBV14 to TRBJ2-3, with 13 bases matching TRBD2. V lost 0 bases to trimming and J lost 0 bases; unmatched junction nucleotides: 3. The CDR3 consists of 18 residues. Germline V lookup: CDR1 SGHDN, CDR2 FVKESK. In DNA form, the CDR3 reads TGTGCCAGCAGCCAAGAGCGACTAGCGGGAGGTAGCACAGATACGCAGTATTTT. This encodes CASSQERLAGGSTDTQYF.

This clonotype was detected many times. The chain has TRBV15 and TRBJ2-3; possible D gene TRBD2, 5 bases. The CDR3 has 18 amino acids. Germline values: CDR1 LNHNV, CDR2 YYDKDF (reference sequence). Trimming removed 4 bases at V and 0 bases at J, with 20 bases between. This chain's CDR3 is CATSKRGLLFSSTDTQYF. The CDR3 bases are TGTGCCACCAGCAAGAGAGGACTCCTGTTCTCTAGCACAGATACGCAGTATTTT.

This clonotype was seen many times. The chain joins TRBV5-4 to TRBJ1-5; D gene uncertain. This CDR3 spans 12 amino acids. V lost 4 bases and J lost 7, with 9 bases in between. The germline V gene has CDR1 SGHNT and CDR2 YYREEE (reference sequence). The CDR3 DNA follows: TGTGCCAGCAGCAGACTCGGCCAGCCCCAGCATTTT. Translated, it gives CASSRLGQPQHF. Complete variable domain (other parts from reference TRBV5-4 and TRBJ1-5): ETGVTQSPTHLIKTRGQQVTLRCSSQSGHNTVSWYQQALGQGPQFIFQYYREEENGRGNFPPRFSGLQFPNYSSELNVNALELDDSALYLCASSRLGQPQHFGDGTRLSIL.

Notes on this clonotype: A single base separates this from a much larger clone, so it may be a read error. Here the CDR3 DNA reads TGCAGCGTCCTTATGACAGGGTTCGGTGAGCAGTTCTTC. Translating gives CSVLMTGFGEQFF. This rearrangement joins TRBV29-1 to TRBJ2-1; 7 bases fit TRBD1. Trimming at V came to 6 bases and at J to 9 bases, leaving 11 bases not matched to a gene. The CDR3 runs to 13 residues. The germline gives CDR1 SQVTM, CDR2 ANQGSEA.

This clonotype came up a few times. A much larger clone lies one base from this, so it may be a read error. This chain links TRBV7-9 with TRBJ2-1; 9 bases match TRBD2. CDR3 length: 17 amino acids. V lost 0 bases, J lost 3 bases, and 6 bases stayed unmatched. Germline V gene data show CDR1 as SEHNR and CDR2 as FQNEAQ (reference sequence). The CDR3 loop is CASSLAALAGYYNEQFF. Written as DNA, the CDR3 is TGTGCCAGCAGCTTAGCGGCTCTAGCGGGATACTACAATGAGCAGTTCTTC. Combining the CDR3 with reference TRBV7-9 and TRBJ2-1 gives the whole variable domain DTGVSQNPRHKITKRGQNVTFRCDPISEHNRLYWYRQTLGQGPEFLTYFQNEAQLEKSRLLSDRFSAERPKGSFSTLEIQRTEQGDSAMYLCASSLAALAGYYNEQFFGPGTRLTVL.

Ten or more counts support this clonotype. J is TRBJ1-1 and V is TRBV7-9; D is undetermined. The germline V gene encodes CDR1 SEHNR and CDR2 FQNEAQ (reference sequence). The V and J ends lost 5 bases and 8 bases respectively, with 6 bases between them. The CDR3 is 10 amino acids. CDR3 in DNA: TGTGCCAGCAGCGCCTCCGAAGCTTTCTTT. Translated, it gives CASSASEAFF.

This clonotype was recorded at least ten times. V usage is TRBV19 and J usage is TRBJ1-2; a possible D gene is TRBD1 (6 bases). Trimming cost V 4 bases and J 5 bases, with 20 bases left between them. The CDR3 consists of 16 residues. CDR1 LNHDA and CDR2 SQIVND come from the germline V gene (reference sequence). The CDR3 reads CASSTDKAGEGYGYTF. CDR3 sequence (DNA): TGTGCCAGTAGTACAGATAAAGCAGGGGAAGGATATGGCTACACCTTC.

The chain uses TRBV27 and TRBJ2-2; tentatively, D is TRBD2 (5 bases). This CDR3 has 17 amino acids. The germline V gene has CDR1 MNHEY and CDR2 SMNVEV (reference sequence). Deletions cut 5 bases from V and 0 bases from J, with 16 bases between. The CDR3 is CASSPLERFANTGELFF. In DNA, the CDR3 is TGTGCCAGCAGTCCCCTAGAGCGGTTCGCGAACACCGGGGAGCTGTTTTTT.